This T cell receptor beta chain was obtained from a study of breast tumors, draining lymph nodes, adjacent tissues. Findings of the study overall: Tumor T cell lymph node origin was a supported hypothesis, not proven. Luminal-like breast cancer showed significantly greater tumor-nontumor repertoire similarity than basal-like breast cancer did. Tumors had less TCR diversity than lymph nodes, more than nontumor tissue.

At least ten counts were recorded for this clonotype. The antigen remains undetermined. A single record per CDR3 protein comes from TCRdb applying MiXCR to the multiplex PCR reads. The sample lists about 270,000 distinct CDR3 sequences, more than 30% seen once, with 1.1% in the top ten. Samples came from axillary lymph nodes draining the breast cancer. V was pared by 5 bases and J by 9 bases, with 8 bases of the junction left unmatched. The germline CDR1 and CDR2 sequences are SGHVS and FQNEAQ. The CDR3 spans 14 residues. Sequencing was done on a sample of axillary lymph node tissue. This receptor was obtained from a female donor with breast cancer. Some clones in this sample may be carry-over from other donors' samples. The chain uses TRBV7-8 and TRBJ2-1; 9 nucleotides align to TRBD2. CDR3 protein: CASSTVAGVGEQFF. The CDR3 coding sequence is TGTGCCAGCAGCACCGTAGCGGGAGTTGGTGAGCAGTTCTTC.